This T cell receptor (beta chain) is from a study of cytomegalovirus exposure and HLA in healthy donors. Whole-study results and caveats: It has been reported that TCR beta sequences accurately predicted the HLA-A and HLA-B alleles of most subjects.

As concerns this clone: Its antigen is currently unknown.

Unrecorded immune exposures were likely, despite nominal health at sampling. PCR involved 60 Vbeta and 13 Jbeta primers. The repertoire was sequenced with immunoSEQ multiplex PCR; TCRdb's copy has only in-frame clones and lacks some. This repertoire includes 90,000 to 130,000 clones. Trimming at V came to 6 bases and at J to 5 bases, leaving 11 bases not matched to a gene. CDR3 length: 15 amino acids. In germline, CDR1 is SEHNR, CDR2 FQNEAQ (reference sequence). This TCR came from a man aged 40-49 years in good health and CMV-seropositive. The rearrangement uses TRBV7-9 and TRBJ2-7; 9 positions match TRBD2. The sequenced sample was PBMCs. CDR3 in amino acids: CASSSSGRAQDEQYF. DNA for the CDR3: TGTGCCAGCAGTAGTAGCGGGAGAGCCCAAGACGAGCAGTACTTC. The full variable domain, in which reference TRBV7-9 and TRBJ2-7 provide the parts outside the CDR3, is DTGVSQNPRHKITKRGQNVTFRCDPISEHNRLYWYRQTLGQGPEFLTYFQNEAQLEKSRLLSDRFSAERPKGSFSTLEIQRTEQGDSAMYLCASSSSGRAQDEQYFGPGTRLTVT.